A single sample is the source of the 24 T cell receptor beta chains below, sequenced in a study of blood T cell repertoires in COVID-19. TCRdb's copy holds only in-frame clones and misses some; the assay was immunoSEQ multiplex PCR. The sample shows 150,000 to 200,000 clones, approximately 87% of them seen only once. Specimen: peripheral blood. The receptors come from a woman in her seventies with COVID-19, enrolled during active disease.

The chain joins TRBV11-3 to TRBJ2-1; 7 nucleotides match TRBD2. V dropped 0 bases and J dropped 9; count of bases not matched to a gene: 5. This CDR3 is built from 14 residues. Germline lookup yields CDR1 SGHNT and CDR2 YENEEA. In DNA form, the CDR3 reads TGTGCCAGCAGCTTAGATCGTCCGGGGGGTGAGCAGTTCTTC. Translated, it gives CASSLDRPGGEQFF.

The gene calls are TRBV2 and TRBJ2-1, with TRBD2 matching over 8 bases. The CDR3 totals 14 residues. The ends lost 6 bases at V and 8 bases at J; junction bases unmatched: 9. Germline CDR1 reads SNHLY; CDR2 reads FYNNEI. CDR3 nucleotide sequence: TGTGCCAGCAGGACCAGCGGGGGACGGGATGAGCAGTTCTTC. Its translation is CASRTSGGRDEQFF.

CDR3 DNA: TGTGCCAGAGGGGCAATTGGAACGAACACCGGGGAGCTGTTTTTT. Encoded protein: CARGAIGTNTGELFF. The V and J genes are TRBV7-9 and TRBJ2-2, with D possibly being TRBD1 (5 bases). Germline assignment: CDR1 SEHNR and CDR2 FQNEAQ (reference sequence). V gave up 9 bases and J gave up 0 bases, with 14 bases separating them. The CDR3 is made up of 15 amino acids.

The chain is built from TRBV2 and TRBJ1-4; no firm D call. Germline V gene sequence: CDR1 SNHLY, CDR2 FYNNEI. Trimming took off 7 bases at V and 0 bases at J, with 6 bases between the two ends. The CDR3 is 13 amino acids. CDR3 loop: CASNTATNEKLFF. CDR3 nucleotides: TGTGCCAGCAATACAGCAACTAATGAAAAACTGTTTTTT.

This rearrangement joins TRBV27 to TRBJ2-3, with 10 bases matching TRBD2. Germline V CDR1 and CDR2: MNHEY, SMNVEV (reference sequence). There are 15 residues in the CDR3. Germline trimming cut 3 bases from V and 1 base from J; bases unmatched to any gene: 1. CDR3 loop: CASSFTSGGTDTQYF. The CDR3 DNA reads as TGTGCCAGCAGTTTTACTAGCGGGGGCACAGATACGCAGTATTTT.

The rearrangement joins TRBV3-1 (or the pseudogene TRBV3-2) to TRBJ1-3, with D maybe TRBD1 (5 bases). V lost 5 bases, J lost 4 bases, and 12 bases lay in between. This CDR3 has 14 residues. Germline CDR1 is LGHDT and CDR2 is YNNKEL (reference sequence). As DNA, the CDR3 is TGTGCCAGCAGCTTTACAGGATCCGGAAACACCATATATTTT. As protein: CASSFTGSGNTIYF.

This chain joins TRBV4-2 and TRBJ2-5, with 12 positions matching TRBD2. The germline gives CDR1 LGHNA, CDR2 YNFKEQ. V dropped 1 base and J dropped 2; count of bases not matched to a gene: 11. The CDR3 is 19 amino acids. DNA for the CDR3: TGTGCCAGCAGCCAAGCCCTGGGGTTGACTAGCGGGGGTCAAGAGACCCAGTACTTC. Its protein product is CASSQALGLTSGGQETQYF.

The chain uses TRBV7-7 and TRBJ2-2, with 7 nucleotides matching TRBD2. The trim removed 6 bases at V and 2 bases at J, leaving 3 bases unmatched. CDR1 and CDR2 from the germline V gene are SSHAT and FNYEAQ (reference sequence). The CDR3 extends over 14 amino acids. The CDR3 loop is CASRASGNTGELFF. The CDR3 DNA is TGTGCCAGCAGAGCTAGCGGAAACACCGGGGAGCTGTTTTTT.

J is TRBJ2-4 and V is TRBV28, with D maybe TRBD1 (6 bases). Germline CDR1 MDHEN, CDR2 SYDVKM. Between the trimmed V and J ends, which lost 6 bases and 6 bases, there was a span of 12 bases. CDR3 size: 13 residues. CDR3 sequence: CASRDSLGNIQYF. As DNA, the CDR3 is TGTGCCAGCAGGGACAGTTTGGGAAACATTCAGTACTTC.

This sequence joins TRBV2 and TRBJ2-7, with 7 bases that match TRBD1. The V gene's germline CDR1 is SNHLY and CDR2 FYNNEI. The CDR3 has 12 amino acids. The ends lost 6 bases at V and 6 bases at J; junction bases unmatched: 5. The CDR3: CASRSGGSEQYF. CDR3 bases: TGTGCCAGCAGGTCAGGGGGTAGCGAGCAGTACTTC.

J is TRBJ2-7 and V is TRBV29-1; the D is unclear. This CDR3 comprises 14 residues. V shed 6 bases and J shed 0 bases, with 15 bases lying between them. Germline CDR1 reads SQVTM; CDR2 reads ANQGSEA. This CDR3 reads CSVLEDFLSYEQYF. For the CDR3, the DNA is TGCAGCGTCCTGGAAGACTTTCTCTCCTACGAGCAGTACTTC.

This chain connects TRBV3-1 (or the pseudogene TRBV3-2) to TRBJ1-2, with TRBD1 matching over 7 bases. CDR3 length equals 16 residues. V shed 1 base and J 6 bases; nucleotides not matched to a gene: 11. Germline V gene sequence: CDR1 LGHDT, CDR2 YNNKEL (reference sequence). CDR3 protein: CASSQGPLGGQDGYTF. The DNA for the CDR3 is TGTGCCAGCAGCCAAGGTCCTCTGGGCGGACAGGATGGCTACACCTTC.

The rearrangement uses TRBV20-1 and TRBJ2-7; weak D call: TRBD1 (5 bases). Deletions cut 3 bases from V and 0 bases from J, with 9 bases between. CDR3 length equals 13 residues. Germline loops: CDR1 DFQATT, CDR2 SNEGSKA (reference sequence). Written as DNA, the CDR3 is TGCAGTGCTAGTCCAGGGATCTCCTACGAGCAGTACTTC. The encoded protein is CSASPGISYEQYF.

The V call is TRBV19, the J call TRBJ1-5; 7 bases fit TRBD1. The J segment lost 4 bases and the V segment lost 10 bases, leaving 7 bases of the junction unmatched. CDR3 length equals 13 residues. Germline assignment: CDR1 LNHDA and CDR2 SQIVND (reference sequence). In DNA form, the CDR3 reads TGTGCCACTTCCTCGACAGGGAATCAGCCCCAGCATTTT. Protein product: CATSSTGNQPQHF.

This clone has just one count. The rearrangement uses TRBV3-1 (or the pseudogene TRBV3-2) and TRBJ1-1; 7 nucleotides align to TRBD1. The V gene end was trimmed by 2 bases and the J gene end by 7 bases; junction bases not matched to a gene: 10. Germline CDR1 LGHDT, CDR2 YNNKEL (reference sequence). The CDR3 length is 15 residues. The CDR3 protein is CASSQSGTSGGEAFF. The CDR3 bases are TGTGCCAGCAGCCAATCTGGGACCTCAGGGGGTGAAGCTTTCTTT.

The CDR3 sequence is CASRKGAEEQYF. In nucleotides, the CDR3 is TGTGCCAGCAGAAAGGGGGCGGAGGAGCAGTACTTC. The chain employs TRBV5-4 and TRBJ2-7, with 7 bases that match TRBD1. The CDR3 has 12 amino acids. The germline CDR1 and CDR2 sequences are SGHNT and YYREEE (reference sequence). V shed 5 bases, J shed 7 bases, and the junction held 6 bases outside the gene matches.

This clone was seen a single time. This chain connects TRBV28 to TRBJ1-6; 7 nucleotides agree with TRBD1. The CDR3 length is 15 residues. Trimming took 7 bases from V and 12 from J; bases not matched to a gene: 15. Germline lookup yields CDR1 MDHEN and CDR2 SYDVKM. CDR3 sequence reads: CASIARSSSGGPLHF. The CDR3, as DNA: TGTGCCAGCATAGCCAGGAGCTCCTCAGGGGGACCCCTCCACTTT. Supplemented by reference TRBV28 and TRBJ1-6, the full variable domain reads DVKVTQSSRYLVKRTGEKVFLECVQDMDHENMFWYRQDPGLGLRLIYFSYDVKMKEKGDIPEGYSVSREKKERFSLILESASTNQTSMYLCASIARSSSGGPLHFGNGTRLTVT.

The V gene is TRBV6-5, the J gene TRBJ1-3; D is possibly TRBD1 (5 bases). Trimming shortened V by 5 bases and J by 3 bases, and 11 bases separated the two germline ends. The CDR3 is made up of 14 amino acids. The germline V gene encodes CDR1 MNHEY and CDR2 SVGAGI. Here the CDR3 DNA reads TGTGCCAGCAGTCCCGGGACTGTTGGAAACACCATATATTTT. It yields the protein CASSPGTVGNTIYF.

The chain employs TRBV15 and TRBJ1-2; 9 bases are a match to TRBD1. This CDR3 has 16 residues. V lost 5 bases and J lost 6; bases outside the gene matches: 13. The germline V gene encodes CDR1 LNHNV and CDR2 YYDKDF (reference sequence). CDR3 coding DNA: TGTGCCACCAGCCCGCGACAGGGGGTGGAGGTGAATGGCTACACCTTC. Translation: CATSPRQGVEVNGYTF.

The genes are TRBV7-3 and TRBJ1-6; 7 bases map to TRBD1. Trimming took 0 bases from V and 13 from J; bases not matched to a gene: 6. CDR1 and CDR2 (germline): SGHTA, FQGTGA. The CDR3 totals 14 residues. The CDR3 DNA is TGTGCCAGCAGCTTAACTGGAACAGGGGCCCCCCTCCACTTT. Translation gives CASSLTGTGAPLHF.

The rearrangement uses TRBV29-1 and TRBJ1-2, with a weak D call TRBD1 (6 bases). Germline-derived CDR1 and CDR2 are SQVTM and ANQGSEA. The CDR3 spans 11 residues. Trimming took off 7 bases at V and 6 bases at J, with 12 bases between the two ends. The CDR3 DNA reads TGCAGCGGGGGGGACATGGATGGCTACACCTTC. The encoded protein is CSGGDMDGYTF.

The table lists this clone with a few counts. The genes are TRBV9 and TRBJ1-2; D is uncertain. CDR1 and CDR2 from the germline V gene are SGDLS and YYNGEE. V lost 1 base and J lost 6, with 10 bases in between. The CDR3 spans 13 residues. The CDR3 is CASSVRELDGYTF. The DNA for the CDR3 is TGTGCCAGCAGCGTACGGGAGTTGGATGGCTACACCTTC.

This sequence joins TRBV7-9 and TRBJ2-2, with a weak D call TRBD2 (6 bases). Between the trimmed V and J ends, which lost 10 bases and 5 bases, there was a span of 20 bases. CDR3 length equals 15 residues. The germline gives CDR1 SEHNR, CDR2 FQNEAQ (reference sequence). The DNA for the CDR3 is TGTGCCACCCCCCCTTTCCGCGCGGGGACCGGGGAGCTGTTTTTT. The encoded protein is CATPPFRAGTGELFF.

The chain employs TRBV19 and TRBJ1-3; possibly TRBD1 for D (6 bases). Germline V gene lookup returns CDR1 LNHDA and CDR2 SQIVND (reference sequence). This CDR3 is 15 amino acids long. Deletions cut 7 bases from V and 4 bases from J, with 17 bases between. The CDR3 DNA is TGTGCCAGTACCGCAGGGGATTTGTGGGGAAACACCATATATTTT. Translated, it gives CASTAGDLWGNTIYF.